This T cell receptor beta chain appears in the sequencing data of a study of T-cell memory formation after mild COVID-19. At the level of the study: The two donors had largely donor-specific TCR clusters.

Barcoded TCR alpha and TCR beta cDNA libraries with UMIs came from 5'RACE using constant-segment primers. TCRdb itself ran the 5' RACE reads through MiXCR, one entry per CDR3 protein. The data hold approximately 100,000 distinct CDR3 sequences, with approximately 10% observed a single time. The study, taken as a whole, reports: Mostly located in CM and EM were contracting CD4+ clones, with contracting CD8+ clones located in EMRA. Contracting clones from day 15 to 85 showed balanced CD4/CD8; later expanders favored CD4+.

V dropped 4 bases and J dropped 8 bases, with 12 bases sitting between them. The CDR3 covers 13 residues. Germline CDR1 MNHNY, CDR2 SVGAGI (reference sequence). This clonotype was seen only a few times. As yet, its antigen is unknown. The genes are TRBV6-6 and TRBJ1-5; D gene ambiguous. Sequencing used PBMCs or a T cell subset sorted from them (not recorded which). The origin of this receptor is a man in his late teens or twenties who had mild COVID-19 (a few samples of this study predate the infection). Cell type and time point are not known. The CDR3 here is CASSWAAMEPQHF. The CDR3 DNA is TGTGCCAGCAGTTGGGCGGCTATGGAGCCCCAGCATTTT.